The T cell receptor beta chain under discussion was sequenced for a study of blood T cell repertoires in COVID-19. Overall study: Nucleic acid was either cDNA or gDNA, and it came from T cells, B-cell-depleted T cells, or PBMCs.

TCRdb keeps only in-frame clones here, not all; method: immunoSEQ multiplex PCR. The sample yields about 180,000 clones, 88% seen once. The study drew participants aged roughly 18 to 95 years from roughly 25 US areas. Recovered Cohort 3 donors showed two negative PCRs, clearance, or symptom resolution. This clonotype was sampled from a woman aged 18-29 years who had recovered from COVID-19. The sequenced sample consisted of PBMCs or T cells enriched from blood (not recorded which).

The CDR3 region is CASRQELNTEAFF. Here the CDR3 DNA reads TGCGCCAGCCGACAGGAATTGAACACTGAAGCTTTCTTT. The V call is TRBV5-1, the J call TRBJ1-1, with a weak D call TRBD1 (6 bases). The length of the CDR3 is 13 residues. CDR1 SGHRS and CDR2 YFSETQ come from the germline V gene. V was trimmed by 7 bases and J by 0 bases, leaving 10 bases between them. Combining the CDR3 with reference TRBV5-1 and TRBJ1-1 gives the whole variable domain KAGVTQTPRYLIKTRGQQVTLSCSPISGHRSVSWYQQTPGQGLQFLFEYFSETQRNKGNFPGRFSGRQFSNSRSEMNVSTLELGDSALYLCASRQELNTEAFFGQGTRLTVV.